This T cell receptor beta chain was documented in a study of T cells in Graves' hyperthyroidism and ophthalmopathy. About the study: Peripheral blood was secured at the point of initial diagnosis, before any treatment.

Stable Graves' hyperthyroidism meant no ophthalmopathy progression within 18 months. Uncontrolled infection, other autoimmune disease, pregnancy or lactation disqualified patients from enrolment. The source material, RNA transcripts, was used to amplify TCR beta CDR3 regions. Researchers ran a first-round RT-PCR on the TCR CDR3 using the HTBI primer set. TCRdb re-derived calls from the multiplex PCR reads in MiXCR, one entry per CDR3 protein. Here the sample spans fewer than 600,000 distinct CDR3 sequences, 11% to 15% being singletons. Source material: blood. The TCR comes from a woman aged 40 to 55 with Graves' hyperthyroidism.

The CDR3 nucleotides read TGCAGCGGAGGGGGACTAGCGGTGCCGAGCTCCTACAATGAGCAGTTCTTC. Protein sequence: CSGGGLAVPSSYNEQFF. V is TRBV29-1 and J is TRBJ2-1; 11 positions agree with TRBD2. The CDR3 is 17 residues long. After removal of 7 bases from V and 0 bases from J, the junction contained 11 bases not matched to a gene. In germline, CDR1 is SQVTM, CDR2 ANQGSEA.